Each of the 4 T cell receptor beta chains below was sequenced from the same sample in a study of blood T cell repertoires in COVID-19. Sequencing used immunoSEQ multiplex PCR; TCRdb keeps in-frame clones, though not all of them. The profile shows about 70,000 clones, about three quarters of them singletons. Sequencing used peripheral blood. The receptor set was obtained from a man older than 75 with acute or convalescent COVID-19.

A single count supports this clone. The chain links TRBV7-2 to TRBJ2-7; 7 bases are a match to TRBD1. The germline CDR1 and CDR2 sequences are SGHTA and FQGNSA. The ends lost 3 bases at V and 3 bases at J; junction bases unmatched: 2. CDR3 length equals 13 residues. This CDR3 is CASSFGQDYEQYF. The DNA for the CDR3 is TGTGCCAGCAGCTTCGGACAGGACTACGAGCAGTACTTC.

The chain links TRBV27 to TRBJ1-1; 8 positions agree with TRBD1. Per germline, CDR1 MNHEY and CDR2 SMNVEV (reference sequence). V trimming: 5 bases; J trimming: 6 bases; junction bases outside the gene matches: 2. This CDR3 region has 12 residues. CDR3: CASSRGQAEAFF. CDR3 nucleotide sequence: TGTGCCAGCAGTAGGGGACAGGCTGAAGCTTTCTTT.

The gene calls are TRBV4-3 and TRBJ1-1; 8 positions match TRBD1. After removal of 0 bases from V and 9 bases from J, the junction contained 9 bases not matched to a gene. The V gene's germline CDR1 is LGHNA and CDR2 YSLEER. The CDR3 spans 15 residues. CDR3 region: CASSQDQGQEGKAFF. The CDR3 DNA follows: TGCGCCAGCAGCCAAGATCAGGGACAGGAGGGGAAAGCTTTCTTT.

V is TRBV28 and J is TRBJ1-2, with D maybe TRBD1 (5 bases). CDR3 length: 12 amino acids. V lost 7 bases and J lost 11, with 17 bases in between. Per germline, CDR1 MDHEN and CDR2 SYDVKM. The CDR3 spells CASNWGELGYTF. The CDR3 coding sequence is TGTGCCAGCAATTGGGGGGAATTGGGGTACACCTTC.